This TCR beta chain was obtained from a study of cytomegalovirus exposure and HLA in healthy donors. Findings and caveats of the study: Earlier results showed most TCR beta V segments being productive about 87% or about 30% of the time.

PCR involved 60 Vbeta and 13 Jbeta primers. Generated by immunoSEQ multiplex PCR, the TCRdb table keeps only in-frame clones and is missing some. The sample has 100,000 to 120,000 clones, approximately 78% seen once. This clone was found a few times. Its antigen is currently unknown. CDR1 is SGHVS, CDR2 FQNEAQ, per germline. CDR3 length equals 16 residues. Trimming removed 5 bases at V and 0 bases at J, with 15 bases between. The sample consisted of PBMCs. The TCR comes from a woman in her 30s in good health and CMV-seronegative. The chain joins TRBV7-8 to TRBJ2-3; D is perhaps TRBD1 (5 bases). CDR3 DNA: TGTGCCAGCAGCAGCCGCCCCAGGGCAAGCACAGATACGCAGTATTTT. Its translation: CASSSRPRASTDTQYF. The entire variable domain, with the rest obtained from reference TRBV7-8 and TRBJ2-3, is as follows: GAGVSQSPRYKVAKRGQDVALRCDPISGHVSLFWYQQALGQGPEFLTYFQNEAQLDKSGLPSDRFFAERPEGSVSTLKIQRTQQEDSAVYLCASSSRPRASTDTQYFGPGTRLTVL.